Each of the 11 T cell receptor beta chains below was sequenced from the same sample in a study of blood T cell repertoires in COVID-19 (TCRdb year 2020). The library came from the immunoSEQ multiplex PCR assay. The table comes from immuneACCESS by way of TCRdb, which keeps in-frame sequences with V and J called. Part of the clones is missing from these tables; in studies checked, under half for an unresolved V gene and the rest for unknown reasons. The sample contains hundreds of thousands of clones, around 89% of them found a single time. In total, the top ten clones hold roughly 1.2% of the sample. What was sequenced was peripheral blood. The receptors derive from a man in his forties with acute or convalescent COVID-19.

The rearrangement joins TRBV10-2 to TRBJ2-5; 8 bases agree with TRBD2. V was clipped by 3 bases and J by 3 bases; unmatched bases: 9. CDR1 WSHSY and CDR2 SAAADI come from the germline V gene. The CDR3 has 16 amino acids. The CDR3 loop reads CASSDGSGGAEETQYF. The DNA for the CDR3 is TGCGCCAGCAGTGACGGGTCGGGGGGGGCGGAAGAGACCCAGTACTTC.

The rearrangement uses TRBV7-8 and TRBJ2-7; D not resolved. The CDR3 covers 16 residues. Trimming took off 4 bases at V and 5 bases at J, with 21 bases between the two ends. The germline V gene has CDR1 SGHVS and CDR2 FQNEAQ. In DNA, the CDR3 is TGTGCCAGCAGCTCCCTAGGAGTTTTAGCAGTGGACGAGCAGTACTTC. Its translation is CASSSLGVLAVDEQYF. Based on the CDR3 plus reference TRBV7-8 and TRBJ2-7, the full variable domain is GAGVSQSPRYKVAKRGQDVALRCDPISGHVSLFWYQQALGQGPEFLTYFQNEAQLDKSGLPSDRFFAERPEGSVSTLKIQRTQQEDSAVYLCASSSLGVLAVDEQYFGPGTRLTVT.

The chain is built from TRBV7-9 and TRBJ1-2; possible D gene TRBD1, 6 bases. This CDR3 is built from 16 residues. The V and J ends lost 5 bases and 0 bases respectively, with 16 bases between them. Germline CDR1 and CDR2: SEHNR and FQNEAQ (reference sequence). The CDR3 DNA reads TGTGCCAGCAGCCTCCTCGGGGAGGGGGCTAACTATGGCTACACCTTC. It translates to CASSLLGEGANYGYTF.

The chain combines TRBV4-3 with TRBJ2-3; tentatively, D is TRBD2 (7 bases). The CDR3 has 13 amino acids. CDR1 is LGHNA, CDR2 YSLEER, per germline. The V end was cut by 0 bases, the J end by 14 bases, with 15 bases between. The DNA for the CDR3 is TGCGCCAGCAGCCAAGATTTCAGCGCGGGGGCGTATTTT. It translates to CASSQDFSAGAYF.

This chain links TRBV7-8 with TRBJ2-4; TRBD1 matches 8 bases. The CDR3 is made up of 15 amino acids. The ends lost 5 bases at V and 8 bases at J; junction bases unmatched: 11. Germline CDR1 SGHVS, CDR2 FQNEAQ. The CDR3 loop reads CASSLLGQGADIQYF. The CDR3 nucleotides read TGTGCCAGCAGCCTGCTGGGGCAGGGGGCCGACATTCAGTACTTC.

The V and J genes are TRBV7-2 and TRBJ2-7; D possibly corresponds to TRBD1 (5 bases). Germline V gene sequence: CDR1 SGHTA, CDR2 FQGNSA. The V end lost 0 bases, the J end lost 5 bases, and 11 bases lay between the germline ends. The CDR3 has 14 residues. The CDR3 region is CASSLAIQGNEQYF. CDR3 bases: TGTGCCAGCAGCTTAGCAATTCAGGGAAACGAGCAGTACTTC.

The CDR3 coding sequence is TGTGCCACCAGCAGAGATCTGAGCACAGATACGCAGTATTTT. This sequence encodes CATSRDLSTDTQYF. V and J are TRBV15 and TRBJ2-3; unclear D gene. This CDR3 comprises 14 residues. The germline CDR1 and CDR2 sequences are LNHNV and YYDKDF (reference sequence). V lost 0 bases and J lost 0, with 4 bases in between.

The rearrangement links TRBV27 to TRBJ2-1, with 7 bases fitting TRBD1. The CDR3 is made up of 16 amino acids. Germline lookup yields CDR1 MNHEY and CDR2 SMNVEV (reference sequence). With V trimmed by 2 bases and J by 2 bases, 6 bases remained unmatched. The CDR3 here is CASSLKGASTYNEQFF. The CDR3 DNA is TGTGCCAGCAGTTTAAAGGGGGCGAGCACCTACAATGAGCAGTTCTTC.

The genes are TRBV3-1 (or the pseudogene TRBV3-2) and TRBJ2-1; no firm D call. This CDR3 contains 13 residues. The germline V and J ends were trimmed by 4 bases and 7 bases, with 11 bases remaining between them. Per the germline V gene, CDR1 is LGHDT and CDR2 is YNNKEL (reference sequence). The CDR3 DNA follows: TGTGCCAGCAGCCCCGAGCCCAGGAATGAGCAGTTCTTC. Encoded protein: CASSPEPRNEQFF.

The chain employs TRBV6-5 and TRBJ1-4; 10 nucleotides align to TRBD1. Trimming cost V 2 bases and J 7 bases; bases outside gene matches: 4. The CDR3 has 15 residues. Germline V lookup: CDR1 MNHEY, CDR2 SVGAGI. CDR3 sequence reads: CASSYLTGGGEKLFF. The CDR3 DNA reads TGTGCCAGCAGTTACCTGACAGGGGGCGGTGAAAAACTGTTTTTT.

In regard to this clone: Within the sample, other DNA sequences also encode this same CDR3. The chain recombines TRBV19 with TRBJ1-2, with TRBD1 identical over 8 bases. The CDR3 runs to 14 residues. V trimming: 3 bases; J trimming: 2 bases; junction bases outside the gene matches: 2. Per the germline V gene, CDR1 is LNHDA and CDR2 is SQIVND (reference sequence). Written as DNA, the CDR3 is TGTGCCAGTAGTATCCGGACAGGGAACTATGGCTACACCTTC. It specifies CASSIRTGNYGYTF. Variable domain in full (rest from reference TRBV19 and TRBJ1-2): DGGITQSPKYLFRKEGQNVTLSCEQNLNHDAMYWYRQDPGQGLRLIYYSQIVNDFQKGDIAEGYSVSREKKESFPLTVTSAQKNPTAFYLCASSIRTGNYGYTFGSGTRLTVV.